The table lists the clone carrying this T cell receptor (beta chain) with a count of one. The antigen remains undetermined. The entry originates in a study of T cell responses to AZD1222 COVID-19 vaccine. Libraries were prepared by immunoSEQ multiplex PCR; TCRdb keeps only in-frame clonotypes and omits some of them. The sample shows 98,000 or so clones, approximately 89% of them seen only once. CDR1 MNHEY and CDR2 SMNVEV come from the germline V gene (reference sequence). Trimming stripped 10 bases from V and 6 bases from J, with 15 bases between. This CDR3 region has 13 residues. Overall study findings and caveats: Baseline serology detected seropositivity in only a handful of AZD1222 recipients. After two AZD1222 doses, spike-specific TCR breadth and depth rose versus day 0.

Material: peripheral blood, obtained on day 0 of MenACWY control vaccination. The sequence derives from an adult in good health. The chain carries TRBV27 and TRBJ1-4; D is perhaps TRBD1 (5 bases). The CDR3: CATRGWTDEKLFF. CDR3 nucleotide sequence: TGTGCCACCCGGGGGTGGACTGATGAAAAACTGTTTTTT. Full variable domain (rest looked up from reference TRBV27 and TRBJ1-4): EAQVTQNPRYLITVTGKKLTVTCSQNMNHEYMSWYRQDPGLGLRQIYYSMNVEVTDKGDVPEGYKVSRKEKRNFPLILESPSPNQTSLYFCATRGWTDEKLFFGSGTQLSVL.